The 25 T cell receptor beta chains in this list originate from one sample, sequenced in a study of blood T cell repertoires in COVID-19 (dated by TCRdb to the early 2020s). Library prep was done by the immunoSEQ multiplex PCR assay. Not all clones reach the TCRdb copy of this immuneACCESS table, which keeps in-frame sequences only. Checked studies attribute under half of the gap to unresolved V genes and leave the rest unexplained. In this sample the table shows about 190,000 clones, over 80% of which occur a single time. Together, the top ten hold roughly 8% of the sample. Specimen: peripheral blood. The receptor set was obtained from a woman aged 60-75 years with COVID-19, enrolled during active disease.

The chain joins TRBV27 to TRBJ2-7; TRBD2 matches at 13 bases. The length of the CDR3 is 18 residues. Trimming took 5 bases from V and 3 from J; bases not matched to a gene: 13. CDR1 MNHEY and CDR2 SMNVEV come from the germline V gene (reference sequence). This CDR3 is CASSLIAGLAGEGYEQYF. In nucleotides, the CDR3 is TGTGCCAGCAGTCTTATCGCCGGACTAGCGGGAGAAGGCTACGAGCAGTACTTC.

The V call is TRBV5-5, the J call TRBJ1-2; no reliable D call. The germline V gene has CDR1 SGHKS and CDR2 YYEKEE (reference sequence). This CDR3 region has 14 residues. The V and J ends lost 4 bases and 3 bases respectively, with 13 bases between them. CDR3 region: CASSPQQADYGYTF. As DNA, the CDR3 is TGTGCCAGCAGCCCACAGCAGGCAGACTATGGCTACACCTTC.

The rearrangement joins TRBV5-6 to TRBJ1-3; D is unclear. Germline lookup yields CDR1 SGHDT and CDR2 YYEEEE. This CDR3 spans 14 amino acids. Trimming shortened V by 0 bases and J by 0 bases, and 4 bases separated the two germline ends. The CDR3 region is CASSLVSSGNTIYF. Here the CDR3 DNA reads TGTGCCAGCAGCTTGGTTAGCTCTGGAAACACCATATATTTT.

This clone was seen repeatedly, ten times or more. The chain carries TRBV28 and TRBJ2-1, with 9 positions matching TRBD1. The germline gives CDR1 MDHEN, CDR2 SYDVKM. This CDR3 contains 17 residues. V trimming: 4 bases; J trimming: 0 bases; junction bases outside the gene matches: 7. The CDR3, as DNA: TGTGCCAGCAGTTCACCGGGACAGGGTAGCTCCTACAATGAGCAGTTCTTC. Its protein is CASSSPGQGSSYNEQFF.

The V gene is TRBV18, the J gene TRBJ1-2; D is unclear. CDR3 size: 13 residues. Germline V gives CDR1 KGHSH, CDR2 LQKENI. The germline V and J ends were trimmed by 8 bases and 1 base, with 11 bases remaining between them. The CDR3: CASTSRGNYGYTF. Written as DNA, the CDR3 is TGTGCCAGCACCTCTCGGGGTAACTATGGCTACACCTTC. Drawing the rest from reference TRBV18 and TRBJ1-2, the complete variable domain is NAGVMQNPRHLVRRRGQEARLRCSPMKGHSHVYWYRQLPEEGLKFMVYLQKENIIDESGMPKERFSAEFPKEGPSILRIQQVVRGDSAAYFCASTSRGNYGYTFGSGTRLTVV.

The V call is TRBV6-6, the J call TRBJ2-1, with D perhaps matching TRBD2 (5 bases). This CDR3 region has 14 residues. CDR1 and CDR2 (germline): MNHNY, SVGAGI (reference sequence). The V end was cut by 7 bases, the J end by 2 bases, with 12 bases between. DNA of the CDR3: TGTGCCAGCAACACCGGGGTGACCTACAATGAGCAGTTCTTC. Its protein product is CASNTGVTYNEQFF.

CDR3 in DNA: TGTGCCAGCAGCCCCCGGGAGGGTTCAAGTAAGACCCAGTACTTC. Protein sequence: CASSPREGSSKTQYF. The rearrangement joins TRBV3-1 (or the pseudogene TRBV3-2) to TRBJ2-5; TRBD2 aligns across 8 bases. The V segment lost 4 bases and the J segment 6 bases; nucleotides outside the gene matches: 10. Germline V gene lookup returns CDR1 LGHDT and CDR2 YNNKEL (reference sequence). The CDR3 runs 15 residues.

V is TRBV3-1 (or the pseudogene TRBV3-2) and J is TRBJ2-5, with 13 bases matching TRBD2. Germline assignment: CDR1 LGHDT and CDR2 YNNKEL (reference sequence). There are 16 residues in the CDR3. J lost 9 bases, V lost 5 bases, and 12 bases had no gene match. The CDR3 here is CASSSGLAGVQVAQYF. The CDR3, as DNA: TGTGCCAGCAGCTCCGGACTAGCGGGGGTTCAGGTGGCCCAGTACTTC.

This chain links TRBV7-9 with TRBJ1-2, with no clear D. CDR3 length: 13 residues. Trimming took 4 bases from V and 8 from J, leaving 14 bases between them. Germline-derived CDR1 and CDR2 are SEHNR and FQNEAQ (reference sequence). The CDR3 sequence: CASSSVAPGGYTF. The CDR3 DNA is TGTGCCAGCAGCTCGGTGGCCCCGGGGGGCTACACCTTC. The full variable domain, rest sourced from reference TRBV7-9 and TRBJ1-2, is DTGVSQNPRHKITKRGQNVTFRCDPISEHNRLYWYRQTLGQGPEFLTYFQNEAQLEKSRLLSDRFSAERPKGSFSTLEIQRTEQGDSAMYLCASSSVAPGGYTFGSGTRLTVV.

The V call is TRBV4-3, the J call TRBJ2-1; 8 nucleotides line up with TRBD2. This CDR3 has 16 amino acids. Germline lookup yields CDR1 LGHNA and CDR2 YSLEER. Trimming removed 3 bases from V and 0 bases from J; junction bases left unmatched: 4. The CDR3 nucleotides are TGCGCCAGCAGCCAGTTAGCGGGAAACTCCTACAATGAGCAGTTCTTC. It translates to CASSQLAGNSYNEQFF.

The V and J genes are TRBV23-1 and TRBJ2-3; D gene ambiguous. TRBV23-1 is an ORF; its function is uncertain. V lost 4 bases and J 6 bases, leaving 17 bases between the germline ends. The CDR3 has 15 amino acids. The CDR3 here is CASSLPPNSPDTQYF. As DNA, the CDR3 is TGCGCCAGCAGTCTCCCCCCCAATAGCCCCGATACGCAGTATTTT.

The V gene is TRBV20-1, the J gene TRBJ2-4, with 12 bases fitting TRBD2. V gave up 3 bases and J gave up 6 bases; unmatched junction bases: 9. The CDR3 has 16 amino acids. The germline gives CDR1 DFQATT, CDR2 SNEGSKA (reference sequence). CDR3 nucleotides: TGCAGTGCTAGTGACGCTCGGGGACTAGCGGGAAACATTCAGTACTTC. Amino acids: CSASDARGLAGNIQYF.

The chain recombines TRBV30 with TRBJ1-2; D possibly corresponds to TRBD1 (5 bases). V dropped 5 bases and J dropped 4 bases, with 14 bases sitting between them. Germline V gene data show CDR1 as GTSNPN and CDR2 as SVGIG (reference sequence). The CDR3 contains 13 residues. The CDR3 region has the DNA TGTGCCTGGGCAGACAGCTACTTCTATGGCTACACCTTC. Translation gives CAWADSYFYGYTF.

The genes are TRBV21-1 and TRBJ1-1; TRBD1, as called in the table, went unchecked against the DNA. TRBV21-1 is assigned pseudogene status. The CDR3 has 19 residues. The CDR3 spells CASSKKGERTAPMNTEAFF. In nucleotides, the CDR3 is TGTGCCAGCAGCAAAAAAGGAGAAAGGACAGCCCCAATGAACACTGAAGCTTTCTTT.

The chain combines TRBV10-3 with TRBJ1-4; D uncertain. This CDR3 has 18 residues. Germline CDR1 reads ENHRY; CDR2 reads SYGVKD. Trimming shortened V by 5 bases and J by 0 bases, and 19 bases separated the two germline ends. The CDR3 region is CAISLSLPSPTTNEKLFF. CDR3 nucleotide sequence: TGTGCCATCAGTCTAAGCCTGCCAAGTCCAACAACTAATGAAAAACTGTTTTTT.

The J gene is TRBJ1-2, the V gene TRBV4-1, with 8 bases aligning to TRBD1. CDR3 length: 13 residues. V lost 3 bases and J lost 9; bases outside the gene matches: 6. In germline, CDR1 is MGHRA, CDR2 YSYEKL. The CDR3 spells CASSQGQVLSYTF. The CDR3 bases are TGCGCCAGCAGCCAGGGACAGGTTCTAAGCTACACCTTC.

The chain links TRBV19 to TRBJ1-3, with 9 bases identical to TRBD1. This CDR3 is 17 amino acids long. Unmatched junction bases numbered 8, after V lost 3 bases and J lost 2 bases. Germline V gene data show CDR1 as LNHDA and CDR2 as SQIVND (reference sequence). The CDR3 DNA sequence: TGTGCCAGTAGTATGGGGCCCGGGACAGGGCCTGGAAACACCATATATTTT. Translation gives CASSMGPGTGPGNTIYF.

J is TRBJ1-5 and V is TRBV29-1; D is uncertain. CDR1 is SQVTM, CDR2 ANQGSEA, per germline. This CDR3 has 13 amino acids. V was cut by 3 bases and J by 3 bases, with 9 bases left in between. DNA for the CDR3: TGCAGCGTTGATGCTGGGCCCAATCAGCCCCAGCATTTT. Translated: CSVDAGPNQPQHF.

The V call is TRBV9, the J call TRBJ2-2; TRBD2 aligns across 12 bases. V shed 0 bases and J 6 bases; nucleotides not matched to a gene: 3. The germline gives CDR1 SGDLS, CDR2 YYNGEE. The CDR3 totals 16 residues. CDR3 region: CASSVGASGRAGELFF. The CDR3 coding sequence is TGTGCCAGCAGCGTAGGGGCTAGCGGGAGGGCCGGGGAGCTGTTTTTT.

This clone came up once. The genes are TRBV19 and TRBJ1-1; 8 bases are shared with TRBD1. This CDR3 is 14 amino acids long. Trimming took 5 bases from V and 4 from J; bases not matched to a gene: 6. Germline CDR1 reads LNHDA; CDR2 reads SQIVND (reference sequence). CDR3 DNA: TGTGCCAGTAGTTCACAGGGGGATCGCACTGAAGCTTTCTTT. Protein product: CASSSQGDRTEAFF.

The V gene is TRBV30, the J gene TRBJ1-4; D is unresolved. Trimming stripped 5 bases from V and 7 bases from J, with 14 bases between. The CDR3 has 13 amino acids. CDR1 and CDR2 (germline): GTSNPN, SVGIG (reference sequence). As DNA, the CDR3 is TGTGCCTGGCGAAGGACTAGGAGTGAAAAACTGTTTTTT. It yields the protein CAWRRTRSEKLFF.

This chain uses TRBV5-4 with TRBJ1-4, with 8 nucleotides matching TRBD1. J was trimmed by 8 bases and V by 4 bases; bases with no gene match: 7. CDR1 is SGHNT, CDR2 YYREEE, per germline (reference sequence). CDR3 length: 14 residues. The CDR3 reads CASSRDRFQEKLFF. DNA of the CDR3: TGTGCCAGCAGCCGGGACAGGTTTCAGGAAAAACTGTTTTTT.

CDR3: CATSDPSTGADQPQHF. Written as DNA, the CDR3 is TGTGCCACCAGTGACCCCTCGACAGGGGCGGATCAGCCCCAGCATTTT. The chain uses TRBV24-1 and TRBJ1-5, with 8 bases that match TRBD1. J was trimmed by 5 bases and V by 4 bases; bases with no gene match: 9. The CDR3 is 16 residues long. CDR1 is KGHDR, CDR2 SFDVKD, per germline.

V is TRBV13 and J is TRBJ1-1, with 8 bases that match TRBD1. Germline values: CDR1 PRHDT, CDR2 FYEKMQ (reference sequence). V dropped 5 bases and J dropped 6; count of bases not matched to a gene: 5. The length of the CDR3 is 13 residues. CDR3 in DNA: TGTGCCAGCAGCGGACAGGGAAAGGCTGAAGCTTTCTTT. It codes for CASSGQGKAEAFF.

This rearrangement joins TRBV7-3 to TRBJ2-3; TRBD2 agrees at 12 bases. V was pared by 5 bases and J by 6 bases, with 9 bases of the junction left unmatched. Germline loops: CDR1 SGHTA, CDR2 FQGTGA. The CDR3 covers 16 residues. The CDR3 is CASSRRLAGEGDTQYF. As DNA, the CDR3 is TGTGCCAGCAGCCGCAGACTAGCGGGAGAAGGGGATACGCAGTATTTT.